These 11 T cell receptor beta chains share one sample of origin, sequenced in a study of neoadjuvant anti-PD-1 for oral cavity cancer. The assay was immunoSEQ multiplex PCR, and TCRdb's table has in-frame clones only and misses some. The data contain tens of thousands of clones, under 85% of them singletons. The input for sequencing was PBMCs, taken before nivolumab (anti-PD-1) treatment. Every receptor here comes from a person aged 35 to 85 with oral cavity squamous cell carcinoma.

In nucleotides, the CDR3 is TGCAGCGCGGACAGGGCTACTACTTACAATGAGCAGTTCTTC. Its protein is CSADRATTYNEQFF. The V gene is TRBV29-1, the J gene TRBJ2-1; 8 bases align to TRBD1. The CDR3 runs to 14 residues. Germline CDR1 SQVTM, CDR2 ANQGSEA. V gave up 7 bases and J gave up 4 bases; unmatched junction bases: 9.

This clone was counted a few times. The chain combines TRBV7-3 with TRBJ2-2; 7 nucleotides match TRBD2. The CDR3 consists of 13 residues. Germline loops: CDR1 SGHTA, CDR2 FQGTGA. Unmatched junction bases numbered 4, after V lost 5 bases and J lost 7 bases. CDR3 in amino acids: CASSLGLVGELFF. CDR3 coding DNA: TGTGCCAGCAGCCTCGGACTAGTCGGGGAGCTGTTTTTT.

In this sample, this clone turned up a few times. This sequence joins TRBV5-8 and TRBJ2-2, with D tentatively TRBD1 (5 bases). CDR1 and CDR2 (germline): SGHTS, YDEGEE. There are 14 residues in the CDR3. V lost 4 bases to trimming and J lost 1 base, with 8 bases between them. CDR3 in amino acids: CASSHRRNTGELFF. The CDR3 nucleotides read TGTGCCAGCAGCCACAGGAGGAACACCGGGGAGCTGTTTTTT.

The CDR3 sequence: CASSRLQGEREQYF. The DNA for the CDR3 is TGCGCCAGCAGCCGCCTACAGGGGGAGCGCGAGCAGTACTTC. The gene calls are TRBV5-1 and TRBJ2-7; 8 bases align to TRBD1. Germline CDR1 and CDR2: SGHRS and YFSETQ. The ends lost 4 bases at V and 6 bases at J; junction bases unmatched: 9. The CDR3 sequence is 14 residues long.

The chain uses TRBV7-6 and TRBJ1-1; 8 bases align to TRBD1. Germline trimming cut 7 bases from V and 0 bases from J; bases unmatched to any gene: 4. This CDR3 has 14 amino acids. The V gene's germline CDR1 is SGHVS and CDR2 FNYEAQ. The CDR3 bases are TGTGCCAGCACCCCGGACAGGGTGAACACTGAAGCTTTCTTT. Protein: CASTPDRVNTEAFF.

The gene calls are TRBV9 and TRBJ1-1, with D maybe TRBD1 (6 bases). The V gene's germline CDR1 is SGDLS and CDR2 YYNGEE. V lost 7 bases, J lost 4 bases, and 32 bases lay in between. This CDR3 has 19 amino acids. CDR3 region: CASSLTGARGEGVGTEAFF. For the CDR3, the DNA is TGTGCCAGCTCCTTAACTGGGGCCAGGGGTGAAGGAGTAGGCACTGAAGCTTTCTTT.

Only a few counts were recorded for this clone. The rearrangement links TRBV2 to TRBJ1-6; perhaps TRBD1 as D (6 bases). The CDR3 has 16 amino acids. Germline CDR1 is SNHLY and CDR2 is FYNNEI. V lost 6 bases to trimming and J lost 0 bases, with 12 bases between them. This CDR3 reads CASSSRQASYNSPLHF. CDR3 in DNA: TGTGCCAGCAGCTCCAGACAGGCCTCCTATAATTCACCCCTCCACTTT.

V is TRBV10-3 and J is TRBJ2-7, with 7 positions matching TRBD1. CDR1 ENHRY and CDR2 SYGVKD come from the germline V gene. This CDR3 contains 15 residues. The V segment lost 5 bases and the J segment 0 bases; nucleotides outside the gene matches: 7. The DNA of the CDR3 is TGTGCCATCAGTACCGGGACAGCAAGCTCCTACGAGCAGTACTTC. Translating it yields CAISTGTASSYEQYF.

The chain uses TRBV6-1 and TRBJ1-2; TRBD1 might be the D (5 bases). V lost 7 bases to trimming and J lost 3 bases, with 12 bases between them. In germline, CDR1 is MNHNS, CDR2 SASEGT. The CDR3 extends over 13 amino acids. In DNA, the CDR3 is TGTGCCAGCAATCCGGCCAGGGACTATGGCTACACCTTC. It specifies CASNPARDYGYTF.

The genes are TRBV19 and TRBJ2-7, with D perhaps matching TRBD1 (6 bases). The germline V and J ends were trimmed by 10 bases and 2 bases, with 9 bases remaining between them. Germline CDR1 is LNHDA and CDR2 is SQIVND (reference sequence). The CDR3 spans 11 residues. In nucleotides, the CDR3 is TGTGCCACCCGACAGGCCTACGAGCAGTACTTC. Its protein product is CATRQAYEQYF. Together with reference TRBV19 and TRBJ2-7, the CDR3 gives the full variable domain: DGGITQSPKYLFRKEGQNVTLSCEQNLNHDAMYWYRQDPGQGLRLIYYSQIVNDFQKGDIAEGYSVSREKKESFPLTVTSAQKNPTAFYLCATRQAYEQYFGPGTRLTVT.

The chain employs TRBV29-1 and TRBJ1-1; a weak D match, TRBD1 (5 bases). V lost 6 bases and J lost 0, with 23 bases in between. This CDR3 spans 17 amino acids. Germline assignment: CDR1 SQVTM and CDR2 ANQGSEA. The CDR3 sequence: CSVESERGGPVNTEAFF. The CDR3 DNA reads as TGCAGCGTCGAATCCGAACGCGGGGGTCCGGTGAACACTGAAGCTTTCTTT.